The T cell receptor beta chain described here comes from a study of a mutant IDH1 vaccine in newly diagnosed glioma. Study background: The study held visit V12 at week 35 and visit V13 at week 47.

In its sample, this clone was seen once. Its target is unknown. Time point here: week 47, end of study. Every vaccine dose comprised 300 ug of mutant IDH1 20-mer peptide plus topical imiquimod. Trimming left V 8 bases short and J 1 base short, with 7 bases between. Germline V CDR1 and CDR2: WSHSY, SAAADI. The CDR3 consists of 12 residues. TCRdb keeps only in-frame clones here, not all; method: immunoSEQ multiplex PCR. The data hold approximately 25,000 clones, with about 80% observed a single time. This chain uses TRBV10-2 with TRBJ2-3; D uncertain. This TCR came from a man in his forties with glioma. Some clones in this sample may be carry-over from other donors' samples. Here the sequenced sample was PBMCs, taken from a glioma patient whose treatment included an IDH1 peptide vaccine. Here the CDR3 reads CASADGTDTQYF. CDR3 sequence (DNA): TGCGCCAGCGCGGACGGCACAGATACGCAGTATTTT.